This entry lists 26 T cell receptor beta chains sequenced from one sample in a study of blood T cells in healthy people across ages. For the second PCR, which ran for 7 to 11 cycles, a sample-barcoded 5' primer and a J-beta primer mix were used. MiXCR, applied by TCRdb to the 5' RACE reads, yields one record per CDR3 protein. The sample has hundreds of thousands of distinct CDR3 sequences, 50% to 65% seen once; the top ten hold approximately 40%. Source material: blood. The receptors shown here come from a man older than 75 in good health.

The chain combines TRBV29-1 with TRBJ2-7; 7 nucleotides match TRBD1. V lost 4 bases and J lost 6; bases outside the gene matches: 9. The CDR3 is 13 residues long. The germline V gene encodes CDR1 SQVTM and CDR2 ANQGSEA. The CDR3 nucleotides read TGCAGCGTTGTCCGGGACAGTCGGCTCGAGCAGTACTTC. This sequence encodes CSVVRDSRLEQYF.

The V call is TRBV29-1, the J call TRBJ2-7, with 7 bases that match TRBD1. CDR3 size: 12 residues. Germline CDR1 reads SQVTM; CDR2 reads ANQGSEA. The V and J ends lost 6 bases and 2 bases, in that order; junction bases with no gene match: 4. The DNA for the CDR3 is TGCAGCGTCCAGAGGGGGCCCTACGAGCAGTACTTC. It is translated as CSVQRGPYEQYF.

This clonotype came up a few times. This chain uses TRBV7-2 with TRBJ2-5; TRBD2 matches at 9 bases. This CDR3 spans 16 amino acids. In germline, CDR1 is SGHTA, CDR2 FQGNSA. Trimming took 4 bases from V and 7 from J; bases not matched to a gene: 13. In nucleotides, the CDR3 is TGTGCCAGCAGCTACAACAGACTAGCGGCCGGTGGGACCCAGTACTTC. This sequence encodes CASSYNRLAAGGTQYF.

Written as DNA, the CDR3 is TGTGCCACCAGTACAGGGTGGGAAGAGACCCAGTACTTC. Its translation: CATSTGWEETQYF. This rearrangement joins TRBV24-1 to TRBJ2-5, with D maybe TRBD1 (6 bases). The CDR3 is 13 residues long. The germline V gene has CDR1 KGHDR and CDR2 SFDVKD. Trimming took off 6 bases at V and 3 bases at J, with 10 bases between the two ends.

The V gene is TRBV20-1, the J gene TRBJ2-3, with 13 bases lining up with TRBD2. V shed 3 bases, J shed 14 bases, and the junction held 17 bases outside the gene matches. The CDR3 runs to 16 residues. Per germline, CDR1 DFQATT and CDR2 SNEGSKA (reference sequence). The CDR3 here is CSARGTSGIGHRYAYF. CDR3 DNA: TGCAGTGCTAGGGGGACTAGCGGGATTGGGCACAGATACGCGTATTTT.

CDR3 bases: TGCGCCAGCAGTCGGGGTAGCCCGGGTTACGAGCAGTACTTC. Its protein product is CASSRGSPGYEQYF. The V call is TRBV4-1, the J call TRBJ2-7; a possible D gene is TRBD2 (5 bases). Germline CDR1 MGHRA, CDR2 YSYEKL. This CDR3 is 14 amino acids long. V was trimmed by 6 bases and J by 4 bases, leaving 16 bases between them.

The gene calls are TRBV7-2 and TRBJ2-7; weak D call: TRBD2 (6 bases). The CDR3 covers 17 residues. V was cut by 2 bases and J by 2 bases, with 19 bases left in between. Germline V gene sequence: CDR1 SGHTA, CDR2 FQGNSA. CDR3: CASSLTSSAGMPYEQYF. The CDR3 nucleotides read TGTGCCAGCAGCTTAACATCTAGCGCTGGGATGCCCTACGAGCAGTACTTC.

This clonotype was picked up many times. CDR3 residues: CASRPPGTIAEQYF. The CDR3 DNA follows: TGTGCCAGCAGGCCGCCGGGGACTATTGCCGAGCAGTACTTC. V usage is TRBV28 and J usage is TRBJ2-7, with 7 nucleotides matching TRBD2. The CDR3 is made up of 14 amino acids. The junction had 11 bases not matched to a gene; V was cut back by 6 bases and J by 6 bases. CDR1 and CDR2 (germline): MDHEN, SYDVKM.

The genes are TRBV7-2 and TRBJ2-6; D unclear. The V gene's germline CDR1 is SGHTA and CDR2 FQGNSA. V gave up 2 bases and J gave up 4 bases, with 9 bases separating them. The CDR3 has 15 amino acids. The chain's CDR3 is CASSLKRAGANVLTF. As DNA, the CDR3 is TGTGCCAGCAGCTTAAAAAGGGCCGGGGCCAACGTCCTGACTTTC.

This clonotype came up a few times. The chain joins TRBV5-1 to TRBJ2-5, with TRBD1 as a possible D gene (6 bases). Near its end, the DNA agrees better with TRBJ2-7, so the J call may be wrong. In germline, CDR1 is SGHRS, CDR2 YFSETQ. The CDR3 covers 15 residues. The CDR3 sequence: CASSLGGHDTYEQYF. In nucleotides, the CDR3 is TGCGCCAGCAGCTTGGGGGGACATGACACCTACGAGCAGTACTTC.

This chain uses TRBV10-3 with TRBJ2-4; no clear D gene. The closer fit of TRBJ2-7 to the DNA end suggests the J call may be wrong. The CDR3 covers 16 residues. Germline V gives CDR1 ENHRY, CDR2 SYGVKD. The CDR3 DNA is TGTGCCATCACCCAAAGGGCAGACAAAGTTCGGTACGAGCAGTACTTC. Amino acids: CAITQRADKVRYEQYF.

CDR3 sequence reads: CAARDFFYEQYF. CDR3 nucleotides: TGTGCCGCCCGGGACTTTTTCTACGAGCAGTACTTC. J is TRBJ2-7 and V is TRBV2, with D perhaps matching TRBD2 (6 bases). V lost 11 bases and J 3 bases, leaving 14 bases between the germline ends. Germline V gene sequence: CDR1 SNHLY, CDR2 FYNNEI. The CDR3 length is 12 residues.

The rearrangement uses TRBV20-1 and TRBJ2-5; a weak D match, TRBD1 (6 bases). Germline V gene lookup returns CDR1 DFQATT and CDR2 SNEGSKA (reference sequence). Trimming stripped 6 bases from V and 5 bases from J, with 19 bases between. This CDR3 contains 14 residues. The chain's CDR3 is CSAPKAWGRETQYF. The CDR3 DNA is TGCAGTGCCCCCAAGGCCTGGGGGCGGGAGACCCAGTACTTC.

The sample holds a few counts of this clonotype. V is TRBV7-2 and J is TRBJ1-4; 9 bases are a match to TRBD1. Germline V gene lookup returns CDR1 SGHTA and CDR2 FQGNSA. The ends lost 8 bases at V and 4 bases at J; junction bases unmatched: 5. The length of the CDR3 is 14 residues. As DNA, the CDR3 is TGTGCCAGCGGAAACAGGGGGCTTAATGAAAAACTGTTTTTT. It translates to CASGNRGLNEKLFF.

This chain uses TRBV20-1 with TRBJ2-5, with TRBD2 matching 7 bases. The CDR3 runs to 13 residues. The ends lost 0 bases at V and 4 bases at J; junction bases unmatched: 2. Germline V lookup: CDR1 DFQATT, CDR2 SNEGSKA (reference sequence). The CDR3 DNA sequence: TGCAGTGCTAGAGATCCGGGGGGAGAGACCCAGTACTTC. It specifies CSARDPGGETQYF.

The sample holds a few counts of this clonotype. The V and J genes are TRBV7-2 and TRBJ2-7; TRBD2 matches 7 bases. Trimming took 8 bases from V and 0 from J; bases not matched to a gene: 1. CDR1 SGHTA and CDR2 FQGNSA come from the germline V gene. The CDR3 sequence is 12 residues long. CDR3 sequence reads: CASGRASYEQYF. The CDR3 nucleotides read TGTGCCAGCGGGAGGGCCTCCTACGAGCAGTACTTC. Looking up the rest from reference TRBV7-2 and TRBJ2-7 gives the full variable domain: GAGVSQSPSNKVTEKGKDVELRCDPISGHTALYWYRQSLGQGLEFLIYFQGNSAPDKSGLPSDRFSAERTGGSVSTLTIQRTQQEDSAVYLCASGRASYEQYFGPGTRLTVT.

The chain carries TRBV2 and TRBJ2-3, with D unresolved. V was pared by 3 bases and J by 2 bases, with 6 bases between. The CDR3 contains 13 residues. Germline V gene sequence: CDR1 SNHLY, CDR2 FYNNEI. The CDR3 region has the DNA TGTGCCAGCAGTGACGGCACCACAGATACGCAGTATTTT. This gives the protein CASSDGTTDTQYF.

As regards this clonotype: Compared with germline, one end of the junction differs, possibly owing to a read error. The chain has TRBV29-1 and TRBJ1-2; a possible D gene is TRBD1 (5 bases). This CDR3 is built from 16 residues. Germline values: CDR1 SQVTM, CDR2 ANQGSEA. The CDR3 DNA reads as TGCGGCGTTGAAGATTGGGGCGGACGAGGTTCCTATGGCTACACCTTC. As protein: CGVEDWGGRGSYGYTF.

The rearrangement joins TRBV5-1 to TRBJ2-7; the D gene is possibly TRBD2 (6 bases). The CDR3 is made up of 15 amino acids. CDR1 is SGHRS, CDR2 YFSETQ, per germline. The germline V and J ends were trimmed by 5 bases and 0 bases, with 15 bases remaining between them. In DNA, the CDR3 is TGCGCCAGCAGTTTCACTGGCGGGGACTCCTACGAGCAGTACTTC. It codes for CASSFTGGDSYEQYF.

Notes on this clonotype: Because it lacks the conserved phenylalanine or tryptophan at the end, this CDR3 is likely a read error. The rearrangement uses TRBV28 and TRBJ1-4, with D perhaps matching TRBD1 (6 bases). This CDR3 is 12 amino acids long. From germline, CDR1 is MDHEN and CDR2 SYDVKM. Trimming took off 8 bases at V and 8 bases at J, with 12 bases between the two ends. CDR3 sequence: CASGTGREKLFY. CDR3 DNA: TGTGCCAGCGGAACAGGGCGGGAAAAACTGTTTTAT.

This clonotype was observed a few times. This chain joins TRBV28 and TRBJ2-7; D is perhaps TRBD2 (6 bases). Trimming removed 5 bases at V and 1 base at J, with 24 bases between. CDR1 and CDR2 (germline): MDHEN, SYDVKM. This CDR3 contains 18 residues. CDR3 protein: CASSPGTLKGGGSYEQYF. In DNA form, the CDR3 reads TGTGCCAGCAGTCCCGGGACTCTTAAGGGCGGCGGGTCCTACGAGCAGTACTTC.

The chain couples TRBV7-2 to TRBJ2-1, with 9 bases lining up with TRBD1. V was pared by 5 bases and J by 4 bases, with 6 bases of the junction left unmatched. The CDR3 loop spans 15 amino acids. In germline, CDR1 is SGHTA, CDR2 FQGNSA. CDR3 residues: CASSPNRGRYNEQFF. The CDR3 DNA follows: TGTGCCAGCAGCCCTAACAGGGGGCGTTACAATGAGCAGTTCTTC.

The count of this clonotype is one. CDR3 sequence reads: CSARGELLSYEQYF. The CDR3 coding sequence is TGCAGTGCTAGGGGTGAGCTTCTCTCCTACGAGCAGTACTTC. The chain couples TRBV20-1 to TRBJ2-7; no clear D. The length of the CDR3 is 14 residues. Per germline, CDR1 DFQATT and CDR2 SNEGSKA (reference sequence). Trimming removed 3 bases from V and 0 bases from J, with 12 bases in between.

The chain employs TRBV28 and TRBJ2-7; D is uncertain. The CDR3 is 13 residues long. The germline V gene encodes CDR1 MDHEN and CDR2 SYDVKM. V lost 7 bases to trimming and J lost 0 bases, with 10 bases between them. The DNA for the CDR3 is TGTGCCAGCAAAATTGATAGCTCCTACGAGCAGTACTTC. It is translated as CASKIDSSYEQYF.

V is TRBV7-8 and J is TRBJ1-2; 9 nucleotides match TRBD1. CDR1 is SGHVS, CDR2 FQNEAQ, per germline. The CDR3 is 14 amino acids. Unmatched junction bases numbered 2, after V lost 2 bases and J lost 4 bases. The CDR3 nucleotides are TGTGCCAGCAGCTTAAAACAGGGGGCCTATGGCTACACCTTC. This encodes CASSLKQGAYGYTF. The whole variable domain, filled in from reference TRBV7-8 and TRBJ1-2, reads GAGVSQSPRYKVAKRGQDVALRCDPISGHVSLFWYQQALGQGPEFLTYFQNEAQLDKSGLPSDRFFAERPEGSVSTLKIQRTQQEDSAVYLCASSLKQGAYGYTFGSGTRLTVV.

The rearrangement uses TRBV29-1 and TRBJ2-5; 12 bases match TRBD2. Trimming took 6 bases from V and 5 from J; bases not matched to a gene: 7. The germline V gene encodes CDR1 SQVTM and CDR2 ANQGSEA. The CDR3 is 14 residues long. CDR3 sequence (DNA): TGCAGCGTAGCCGGGACTAGCGGGCTTGAGACCCAGTACTTC. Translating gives CSVAGTSGLETQYF.